This T cell receptor beta chain was sequenced in a study of control samples from healthy donors and cancer patients. Produced via immunoSEQ multiplex PCR; TCRdb's table is partial and in-frame only. The sample has about 190,000 clones, approximately 92% seen once; the top ten hold more than 1.1%. This clone was observed once. The length of the CDR3 is 19 residues. Germline values: CDR1 MDHEN, CDR2 SYDVKM. The V gene lost 4 bases and the J gene lost 7 bases, with 32 bases spanning the gap. Source material: blood. This TCR came from a man aged 18 to 29 in good health. The chain joins TRBV28 to TRBJ2-7; weak D call: TRBD1 (5 bases). The CDR3 coding sequence is TGTGCCAGCAGTTCCTACAACGGCAGGGCAGCCCCGCTGCCCGAAGAGCAGTACTTC. As protein: CASSSYNGRAAPLPEEQYF.